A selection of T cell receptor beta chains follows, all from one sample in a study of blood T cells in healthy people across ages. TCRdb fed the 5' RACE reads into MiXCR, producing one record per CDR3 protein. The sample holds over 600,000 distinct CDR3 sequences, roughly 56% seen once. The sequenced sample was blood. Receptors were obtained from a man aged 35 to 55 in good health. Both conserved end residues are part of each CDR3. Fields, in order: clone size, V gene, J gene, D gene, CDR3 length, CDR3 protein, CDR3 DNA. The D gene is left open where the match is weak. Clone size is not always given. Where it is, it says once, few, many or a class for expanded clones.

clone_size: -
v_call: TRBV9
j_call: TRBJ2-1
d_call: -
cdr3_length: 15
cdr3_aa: CASSVVTEPYNEQFF
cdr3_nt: TGTGCCAGCAGCGTAGTGACAGAACCCTACAATGAGCAGTTCTTC

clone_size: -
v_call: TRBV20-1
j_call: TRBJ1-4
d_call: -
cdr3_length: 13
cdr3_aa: CSANPDPGPELFF
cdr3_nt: TGCAGTGCCAACCCCGATCCGGGACCCGAACTGTTTTTT

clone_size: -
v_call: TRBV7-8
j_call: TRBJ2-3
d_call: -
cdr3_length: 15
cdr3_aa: CASSKVQGGQATQYF
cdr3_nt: TGTGCCAGCAGCAAGGTACAAGGGGGACAAGCAACGCAGTATTTT

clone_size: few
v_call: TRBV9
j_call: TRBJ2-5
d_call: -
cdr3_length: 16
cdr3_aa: CASSVALDGIQETQYF
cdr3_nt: TGTGCCAGCAGCGTAGCTCTTGACGGGATCCAAGAGACCCAGTACTTC

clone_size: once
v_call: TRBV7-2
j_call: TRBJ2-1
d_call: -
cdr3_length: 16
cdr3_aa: CASSFGETAGRNEQFF
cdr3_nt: TGTGCCAGCAGCTTTGGGGAAACAGCTGGGAGGAATGAGCAGTTCTTC

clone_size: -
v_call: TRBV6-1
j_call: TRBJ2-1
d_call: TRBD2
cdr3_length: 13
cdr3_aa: CASQRGGRDEQFF
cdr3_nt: TGTGCCAGCCAGCGGGGGGGACGGGATGAGCAGTTCTTC

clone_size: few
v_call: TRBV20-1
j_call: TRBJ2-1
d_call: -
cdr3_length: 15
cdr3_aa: CSARDPAEYLDEQFF
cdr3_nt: TGCAGTGCTAGAGACCCAGCGGAATACCTCGATGAGCAGTTCTTC

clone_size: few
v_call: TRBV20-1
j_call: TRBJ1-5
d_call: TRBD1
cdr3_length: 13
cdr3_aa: CSALPDREQPQHF
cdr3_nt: TGCAGTGCACTACCGGACAGGGAGCAGCCCCAGCATTTT

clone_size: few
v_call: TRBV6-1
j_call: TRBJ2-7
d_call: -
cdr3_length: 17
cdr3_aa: CASSLTSSRVSPPEQYF
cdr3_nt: TGTGCCAGCAGTCTTACCTCCTCCAGGGTGAGTCCTCCCGAGCAGTACTTC

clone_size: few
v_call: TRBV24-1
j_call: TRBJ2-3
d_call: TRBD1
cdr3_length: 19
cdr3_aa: CATSDPRIRTGASTDTQYF
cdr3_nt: TGTGCCACCAGTGATCCCCGAATCAGGACAGGCGCAAGCACAGATACGCAGTATTTT

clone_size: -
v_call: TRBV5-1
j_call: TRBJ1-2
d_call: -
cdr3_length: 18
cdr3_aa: CASSLDGVMGATNYGYTF
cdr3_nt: TGCGCCAGCAGCTTAGATGGGGTGATGGGGGCTACTAACTATGGCTACACCTTC

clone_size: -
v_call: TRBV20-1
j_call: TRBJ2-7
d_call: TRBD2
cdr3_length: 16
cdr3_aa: CSASGPVAGGTYEQYF
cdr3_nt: TGCAGTGCTAGCGGGCCTGTAGCGGGAGGTACCTACGAGCAGTACTTC

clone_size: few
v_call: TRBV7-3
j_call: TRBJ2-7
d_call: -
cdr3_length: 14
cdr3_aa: CASSSPFAGYEQYF
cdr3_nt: TGTGCCAGCAGCTCCCCTTTCGCGGGGTACGAGCAGTACTTC

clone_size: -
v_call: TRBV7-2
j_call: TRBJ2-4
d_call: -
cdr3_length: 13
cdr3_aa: CASSRSGRSIQYF
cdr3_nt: TGTGCCAGCAGCCGATCGGGGAGGAGCATTCAGTACTTC

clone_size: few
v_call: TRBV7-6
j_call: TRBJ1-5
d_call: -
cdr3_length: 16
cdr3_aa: CASSLYRASFNQPQHF
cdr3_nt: TGTGCCAGCAGCTTATACAGGGCTAGTTTCAATCAGCCCCAGCATTTT

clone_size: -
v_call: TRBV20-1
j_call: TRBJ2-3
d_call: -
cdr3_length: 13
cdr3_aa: CSASSSTADTQYF
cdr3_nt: TGCAGTGCTAGTAGTAGCACCGCAGATACGCAGTATTTT

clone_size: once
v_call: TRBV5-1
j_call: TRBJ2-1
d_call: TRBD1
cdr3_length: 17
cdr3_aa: CASSLFKTGVPYNEQFF
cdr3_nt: TGCGCCAGCAGCTTGTTTAAAACAGGGGTCCCTTACAATGAGCAGTTCTTC

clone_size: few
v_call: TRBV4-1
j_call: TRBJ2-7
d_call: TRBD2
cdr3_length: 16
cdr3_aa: CASSQDPAGVSYEQYF
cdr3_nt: TGCGCCAGCAGCCAAGATCCAGCGGGAGTGTCCTACGAGCAGTACTTC

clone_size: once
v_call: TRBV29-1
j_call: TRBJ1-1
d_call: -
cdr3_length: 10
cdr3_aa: CSVAQAEAFF
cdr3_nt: TGCAGCGTGGCCCAGGCTGAAGCTTTCTTT

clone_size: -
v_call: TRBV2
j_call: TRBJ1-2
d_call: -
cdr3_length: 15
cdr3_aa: CAVQARTGRTYGYTF
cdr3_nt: TGTGCCGTACAAGCTAGAACAGGGCGGACGTATGGCTACACCTTC

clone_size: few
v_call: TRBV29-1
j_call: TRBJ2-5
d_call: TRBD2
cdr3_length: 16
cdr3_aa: CSVEDPGAGARKTQYF
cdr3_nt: TGCAGCGTTGAAGATCCAGGAGCGGGGGCCCGAAAGACCCAGTACTTC

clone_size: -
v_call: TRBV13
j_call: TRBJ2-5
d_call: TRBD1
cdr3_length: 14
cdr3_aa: CASSLVRDRETQYF
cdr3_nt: TGTGCCAGCAGCTTAGTCCGGGACAGAGAGACCCAGTACTTC

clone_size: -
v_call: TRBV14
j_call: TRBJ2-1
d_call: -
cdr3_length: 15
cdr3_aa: CASSPRAGPSYEQFF
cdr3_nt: TGTGCCAGCAGCCCCAGGGCAGGACCTTCCTACGAGCAGTTCTTC

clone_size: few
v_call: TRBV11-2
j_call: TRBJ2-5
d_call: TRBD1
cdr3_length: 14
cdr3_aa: CASSRGGTGLTQYF
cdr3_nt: TGTGCCAGCAGTCGAGGGGGGACAGGGTTGACCCAGTACTTC

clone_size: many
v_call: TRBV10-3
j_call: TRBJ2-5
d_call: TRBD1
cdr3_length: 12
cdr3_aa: CADETGQETQYF
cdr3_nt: TGTGCCGATGAGACAGGGCAAGAGACCCAGTACTTC

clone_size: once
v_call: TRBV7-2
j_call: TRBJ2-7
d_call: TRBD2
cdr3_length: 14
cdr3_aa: CASSSAPAGGEQYF
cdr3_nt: TGTGCCAGCAGCTCCGCCCCAGCGGGGGGCGAGCAGTACTTC

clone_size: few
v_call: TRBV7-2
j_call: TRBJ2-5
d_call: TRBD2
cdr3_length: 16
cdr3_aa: CASSPSTSSRQETQYF
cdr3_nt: TGTGCCAGCAGCCCGTCGACTAGCTCCCGCCAAGAGACCCAGTACTTC

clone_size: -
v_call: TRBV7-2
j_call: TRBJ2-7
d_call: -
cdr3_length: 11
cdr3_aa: CASSQTDEQYF
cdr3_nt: TGTGCCAGCAGCCAAACTGACGAGCAGTACTTC

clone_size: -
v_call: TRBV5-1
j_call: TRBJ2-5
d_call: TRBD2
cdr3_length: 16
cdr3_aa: CASSSGTSGSCNEQYF
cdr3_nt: TGCGCCAGCAGCTCAGGGACTAGCGGGTCATGCAATGAGCAGTACTTC

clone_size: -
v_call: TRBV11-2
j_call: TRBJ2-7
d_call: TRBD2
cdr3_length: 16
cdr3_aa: CASSLDVSGVYNEQYF
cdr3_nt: TGTGCCAGCAGCTTAGATGTCAGCGGGGTGTACAATGAGCAGTACTTC

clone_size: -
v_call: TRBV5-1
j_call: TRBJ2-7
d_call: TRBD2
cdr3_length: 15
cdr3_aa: CASSPHGTSSYEQYF
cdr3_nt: TGCGCCAGCAGCCCCCACGGGACTAGCAGCTACGAGCAGTACTTC

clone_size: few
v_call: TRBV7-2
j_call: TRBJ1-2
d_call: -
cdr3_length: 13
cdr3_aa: CASSTTGGDGYTF
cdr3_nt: TGTGCCAGCAGTACGACGGGGGGGGATGGCTACACCTTC

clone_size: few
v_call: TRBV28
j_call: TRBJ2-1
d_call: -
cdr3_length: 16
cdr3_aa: CASSTITGTGYNEQFF
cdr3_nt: TGTGCCAGCAGTACCATTACAGGGACGGGCTACAATGAGCAGTTCTTC

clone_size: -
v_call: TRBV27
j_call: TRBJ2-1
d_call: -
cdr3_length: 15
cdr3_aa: CASSLQGQVYNEQFF
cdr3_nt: TGTGCCAGCAGCCTCCAGGGCCAGGTTTACAATGAGCAGTTCTTC

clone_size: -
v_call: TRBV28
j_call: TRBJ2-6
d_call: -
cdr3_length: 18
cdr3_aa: CASSFDGMGRSGANVLTF
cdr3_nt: TGTGCCAGCAGTTTTGATGGTATGGGTCGCTCTGGGGCCAACGTCCTGACTTTC

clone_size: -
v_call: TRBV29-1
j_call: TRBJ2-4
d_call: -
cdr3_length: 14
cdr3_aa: CSTRAGTGSNIQYF
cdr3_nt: TGCAGCACACGGGCCGGCACAGGGTCAAACATTCAGTACTTC

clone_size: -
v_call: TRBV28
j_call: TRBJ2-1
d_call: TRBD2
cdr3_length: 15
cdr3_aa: CASKVGSGTSGEQFF
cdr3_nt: TGTGCCAGCAAAGTCGGTTCCGGGACTAGCGGGGAGCAGTTCTTC

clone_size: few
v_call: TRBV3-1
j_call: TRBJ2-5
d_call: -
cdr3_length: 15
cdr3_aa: CASSQSVTDQETQYF
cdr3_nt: TGTGCCAGCAGCCAGAGTGTCACTGATCAAGAGACCCAGTACTTC

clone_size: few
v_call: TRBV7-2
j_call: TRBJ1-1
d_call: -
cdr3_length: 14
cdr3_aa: CASSLSFANTEAFF
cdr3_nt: TGTGCCAGCAGCTTATCCTTCGCGAACACTGAAGCTTTCTTT

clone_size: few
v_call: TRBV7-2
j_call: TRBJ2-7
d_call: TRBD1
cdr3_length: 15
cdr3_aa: CASSQTGGVVYEQYF
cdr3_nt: TGTGCCAGCAGCCAGACAGGGGGCGTCGTCTACGAGCAGTACTTC

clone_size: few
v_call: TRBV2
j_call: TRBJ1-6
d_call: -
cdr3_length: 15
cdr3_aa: CASKSGEGYNSPLHF
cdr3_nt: TGTGCCAGCAAATCTGGGGAGGGGTATAATTCACCCCTCCACTTT

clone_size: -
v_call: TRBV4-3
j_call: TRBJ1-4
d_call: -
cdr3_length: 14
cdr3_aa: CASSQERISGKLFF
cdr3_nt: TGCGCCAGCAGCCAAGAAAGGATAAGTGGAAAACTGTTTTTT